A single sample gave rise to the 25 T cell receptor beta chains below, sequenced in a study of blood T cell repertoires in COVID-19. The protocol was immunoSEQ multiplex PCR, while the TCRdb copy is restricted to in-frame clones and leaves out a portion. The sample records 120,000 to 150,000 clones, 84% being singletons. The sample was peripheral blood. Receptors were obtained from a human donor in a cohort sampled during active COVID-19.

The CDR3 DNA follows: TGTGCCAGCAGCAGAGGACAGGGTTTTGGACCCCAGCATTTT. Its protein is CASSRGQGFGPQHF. V gene TRBV3-1 (or the pseudogene TRBV3-2) combines with J gene TRBJ1-5, with 8 bases that match TRBD1. V was clipped by 5 bases and J by 10 bases; unmatched bases: 10. CDR3 length: 14 amino acids. Germline assignment: CDR1 LGHDT and CDR2 YNNKEL (reference sequence).

The chain carries TRBV3-1 (or the pseudogene TRBV3-2) and TRBJ2-5, with 10 bases lining up with TRBD2. The CDR3 has 13 residues. Germline CDR1 is LGHDT and CDR2 is YNNKEL (reference sequence). Trimming at V came to 8 bases and at J to 5 bases, leaving 5 bases not matched to a gene. The CDR3 region is CASGSGGAETQYF. The CDR3 DNA is TGTGCCAGCGGAAGCGGGGGGGCGGAGACCCAGTACTTC.

J is TRBJ1-6 and V is TRBV27; 10 positions match TRBD1. With 2 bases clipped from V and 7 bases from J, the junction kept 5 bases outside the gene matches. There are 16 residues in the CDR3. The germline gives CDR1 MNHEY, CDR2 SMNVEV (reference sequence). This CDR3 reads CASSLIGTGVNSPLHF. The CDR3 DNA reads as TGTGCCAGCAGTTTAATTGGGACAGGGGTAAATTCACCCCTCCACTTT.

This rearrangement joins TRBV7-2 to TRBJ1-6; 11 bases fit TRBD1. Germline-derived CDR1 and CDR2 are SGHTA and FQGNSA. The CDR3 has 16 amino acids. Losses at the gene ends were 2 bases for V and 7 bases for J; bases not matched to a gene: 4. The chain's CDR3 is CASSLTGQGGNSPLHF. CDR3 nucleotides: TGTGCCAGCAGCTTAACGGGACAGGGGGGGAATTCACCCCTCCACTTT.

V usage is TRBV5-4 and J usage is TRBJ2-5; possibly TRBD2 for D (7 bases). V lost 4 bases, J lost 2 bases, and 18 bases lay in between. Germline-derived CDR1 and CDR2 are SGHNT and YYREEE (reference sequence). The CDR3 spans 16 residues. CDR3 protein: CASSNSGGGTQETQYF. CDR3 bases: TGTGCCAGCAGCAACAGTGGGGGGGGCACACAAGAGACCCAGTACTTC.

J is TRBJ2-1 and V is TRBV6-1, with TRBD1 identical over 7 bases. The germline V gene encodes CDR1 MNHNS and CDR2 SASEGT. The CDR3 is 16 amino acids. With 1 base clipped from V and 1 base from J, the junction kept 4 bases outside the gene matches. Here the CDR3 reads CASSEDRGTSYNEQFF. In nucleotides, the CDR3 is TGTGCCAGCAGTGAAGACAGGGGAACTTCCTACAATGAGCAGTTCTTC.

V usage is TRBV18 and J usage is TRBJ1-5, with TRBD1 identical over 7 bases. J was trimmed by 7 bases and V by 2 bases; bases with no gene match: 8. In germline, CDR1 is KGHSH, CDR2 LQKENI. CDR3 length: 15 residues. The CDR3 region is CASSPGTEVGQPQHF. For the CDR3, the DNA is TGTGCCAGCTCACCAGGGACAGAAGTAGGACAGCCCCAGCATTTT.

The gene calls are TRBV4-1 and TRBJ2-7; 7 bases are shared with TRBD1. The CDR3 is made up of 13 amino acids. V trimming: 4 bases; J trimming: 4 bases; junction bases outside the gene matches: 4. Germline V gene sequence: CDR1 MGHRA, CDR2 YSYEKL. The CDR3 region has the DNA TGCGCCAGCAGCCCGGGGACAGAATACGAGCAGTACTTC. It yields the protein CASSPGTEYEQYF.

This sequence joins TRBV9 and TRBJ2-2, with no clear D. The germline CDR1 and CDR2 sequences are SGDLS and YYNGEE. This CDR3 has 14 amino acids. The germline V and J ends were trimmed by 3 bases and 7 bases, with 13 bases remaining between them. The CDR3 DNA sequence: TGTGCCAGCAGCGCCAGGCAGGTGGGCGGGGAGCTGTTTTTT. Translating gives CASSARQVGGELFF.

This chain joins TRBV3-1 (or the pseudogene TRBV3-2) and TRBJ2-2, with D possibly matching TRBD2 (6 bases). The CDR3 extends over 14 amino acids. CDR1 is LGHDT, CDR2 YNNKEL, per germline (reference sequence). Trimming took off 8 bases at V and 3 bases at J, with 13 bases between the two ends. The CDR3 loop is CASSGDGYTGELFF. CDR3 in DNA: TGTGCCAGCTCGGGGGACGGTTACACCGGGGAGCTGTTTTTT.

The CDR3 here is CASSQVGPRSGGYEQYF. CDR3 coding DNA: TGCGCCAGCAGCCAAGTGGGGCCGAGGAGCGGGGGGTACGAGCAGTACTTC. The J gene is TRBJ2-7, the V gene TRBV4-1; 9 nucleotides align to TRBD2. Germline V gene data show CDR1 as MGHRA and CDR2 as YSYEKL. Trimming at V came to 1 base and at J to 4 bases, leaving 11 bases not matched to a gene. This CDR3 is 17 amino acids long.

V and J are TRBV7-2 and TRBJ2-5, with 10 bases identical to TRBD2. The CDR3 length is 14 residues. V was clipped by 4 bases and J by 5 bases; unmatched bases: 4. Germline CDR1 and CDR2: SGHTA and FQGNSA. For the CDR3, the DNA is TGTGCCAGCAGCTCCCTAGCGGGGGAGGAGACCCAGTACTTC. As protein: CASSSLAGEETQYF.

The V and J genes are TRBV25-1 and TRBJ1-1; D perhaps matches TRBD1 (6 bases). V dropped 4 bases and J dropped 4 bases, with 25 bases sitting between them. The CDR3 totals 18 residues. CDR1 and CDR2 from the germline V gene are MGHDK and SYGVNS. CDR3 protein: CASSAGTYRVGYGTEAFF. The CDR3, as DNA: TGTGCCAGCAGTGCTGGAACCTACAGGGTGGGATACGGCACTGAAGCTTTCTTT. Variable domain in full (rest from reference TRBV25-1 and TRBJ1-1): EADIYQTPRYLVIGTGKKITLECSQTMGHDKMYWYQQDPGMELHLIHYSYGVNSTEKGDLSSESTVSRIRTEHFPLTLESARPSHTSQYLCASSAGTYRVGYGTEAFFGQGTRLTVV.

DNA of the CDR3: TGTGCCAGCAGTCCCGGGACAGGGTGGACAGATACGCAGTATTTT. Translating it yields CASSPGTGWTDTQYF. The chain combines TRBV6-5 with TRBJ2-3, with 9 bases fitting TRBD1. CDR1 and CDR2 (germline): MNHEY, SVGAGI. Germline trimming cut 5 bases from V and 3 bases from J; bases unmatched to any gene: 6. The length of the CDR3 is 15 residues.

This chain joins TRBV28 and TRBJ2-3, with 11 bases identical to TRBD2. The V segment lost 8 bases and the J segment 5 bases; nucleotides outside the gene matches: 15. CDR3 length: 17 residues. The germline gives CDR1 MDHEN, CDR2 SYDVKM. CDR3 sequence (DNA): TGTGCCAGCGGTTCGACTCTGACTAGCGGGGAGATAGATACGCAGTATTTT. Amino acid sequence: CASGSTLTSGEIDTQYF.

This rearrangement joins TRBV11-2 to TRBJ2-3; 12 bases line up with TRBD2. The V and J ends lost 2 bases and 2 bases, in that order; junction bases with no gene match: 11. Germline CDR1 reads SGHAT; CDR2 reads FQNNGV. The CDR3 runs 19 residues. CDR3 coding DNA: TGTGCCAGCAGCTTAAGATCTAGCGGGGGGGCCGTTACCACAGATACGCAGTATTTT. This translates into CASSLRSSGGAVTTDTQYF.

This clone was observed a single time. The genes are TRBV9 and TRBJ1-2; maybe TRBD1 (6 bases). The CDR3 loop spans 17 amino acids. V was cut by 4 bases and J by 8 bases, with 27 bases left in between. Germline loops: CDR1 SGDLS, CDR2 YYNGEE. The chain's CDR3 is CASSPRKDSAPTGGYTF. The CDR3 DNA reads TGTGCCAGCAGCCCCAGGAAGGACAGCGCGCCCACGGGGGGCTACACCTTC.

V is TRBV14 and J is TRBJ1-2, with TRBD1 matching over 11 bases. Germline V gene sequence: CDR1 SGHDN, CDR2 FVKESK. This CDR3 contains 14 residues. Trimming cost V 4 bases and J 4 bases; bases outside gene matches: 2. For the CDR3, the DNA is TGTGCCAGCAGCCGGGACAGGGGGGGCTATGGCTACACCTTC. It translates to CASSRDRGGYGYTF.

This clone occurred a few times. V usage is TRBV6-6 and J usage is TRBJ2-1, with 8 bases identical to TRBD2. The germline V gene has CDR1 MNHNY and CDR2 SVGAGI (reference sequence). This CDR3 has 14 residues. The trim removed 2 bases at V and 4 bases at J, leaving 1 base unmatched. As DNA, the CDR3 is TGTGCCAGCAGTTACGGCGGGGGGTACAATGAGCAGTTCTTC. This codes for CASSYGGGYNEQFF.

This clone was found a few times. The CDR3 loop is CASSWGRGASNQPQHF. CDR3 DNA: TGTGCCAGCAGCTGGGGACGGGGGGCAAGCAATCAGCCCCAGCATTTT. V gene TRBV5-6 combines with J gene TRBJ1-5; D might be TRBD1 (6 bases). Germline CDR1 and CDR2: SGHDT and YYEEEE. With 3 bases removed from V and 1 base from J, the gap between germline ends came to 14 bases. The CDR3 is made up of 16 amino acids.

V gene TRBV19 combines with J gene TRBJ2-7; 7 bases map to TRBD1. The germline CDR1 and CDR2 sequences are LNHDA and SQIVND (reference sequence). This CDR3 comprises 14 residues. V was clipped by 6 bases and J by 5 bases; unmatched bases: 10. DNA for the CDR3: TGTGCCAGTAGACTTCGACAGGGTGTCCACGAGCAGTACTTC. This codes for CASRLRQGVHEQYF.

The chain has TRBV18 and TRBJ2-2, with 11 bases fitting TRBD1. The CDR3 covers 15 residues. J gave up 4 bases and V 6 bases, and 4 bases lay outside the gene matches. CDR1 KGHSH and CDR2 LQKENI come from the germline V gene. The CDR3 coding sequence is TGTGCCAGCTCGCACGGGACAGGGGGCACCGGGGAGCTGTTTTTT. Its protein is CASSHGTGGTGELFF.

CDR3 residues: CASSYSMGQGFWGYTF. In DNA, the CDR3 is TGTGCCAGCAGTTACTCGATGGGACAGGGGTTCTGGGGCTACACCTTC. V and J are TRBV6-5 and TRBJ1-2, with 10 bases that match TRBD1. CDR3 length: 16 amino acids. The germline V gene encodes CDR1 MNHEY and CDR2 SVGAGI. V was pared by 0 bases and J by 8 bases, with 9 bases of the junction left unmatched.

This clone is a singleton in its sample. The rearrangement joins TRBV15 to TRBJ2-1, with D perhaps matching TRBD1 (5 bases). Trimming removed 3 bases at V and 4 bases at J, with 13 bases between. The CDR3 runs 15 residues. Germline V CDR1 and CDR2: LNHNV, YYDKDF (reference sequence). CDR3 sequence (DNA): TGTGCCACCAGCAGTGACAGACGAGATTACAATGAGCAGTTCTTC. It encodes CATSSDRRDYNEQFF. The full variable domain, completed using reference TRBV15 and TRBJ2-1, is DAMVIQNPRYQVTQFGKPVTLSCSQTLNHNVMYWYQQKSSQAPKLLFHYYDKDFNNEADTPDNFQSRRPNTSFCFLDIRSPGLGDTAMYLCATSSDRRDYNEQFFGPGTRLTVL.

CDR3 region: CASRVEPNTEAFF. The DNA for the CDR3 is TGCGCCAGCAGGGTGGAGCCAAACACTGAAGCTTTCTTT. The rearrangement links TRBV5-1 to TRBJ1-1; no reliable D call. The CDR3 contains 13 residues. Trimming removed 5 bases at V and 2 bases at J, with 10 bases between. Germline V CDR1 and CDR2: SGHRS, YFSETQ.